The rows below give T cell receptor beta chains drawn from one sample of a study of blood T cell repertoires in COVID-19. The method was immunoSEQ multiplex PCR; TCRdb's version includes in-frame clones alone and lacks a portion of them. The sample yields around 250,000 clones, about 91% seen once. The sequencing sample was made of PBMCs or T cells enriched from blood (not recorded which). The receptors were sampled from a man aged 40-49 years who had been exposed to COVID-19. CDR3s include the opening cysteine and the closing phenylalanine or tryptophan. The D gene is left open where the match is weak. Rows may omit the clone size; those that give it use once, few, many or a size class.

v_call	j_call	clone_size	d_call	cdr3_nt	cdr3_aa
TRBV18	TRBJ1-5	-	-	TGTGCCAGCTCACGCAGTGGGAGTGACAATCAGCCCCAGCATTTT	CASSRSGSDNQPQHF
TRBV7-8	TRBJ1-6	-	TRBD1	TGTGCCAGCTGCACCTACAGGGGTCTAGGAAATTCACCCCTCCACTTT	CASCTYRGLGNSPLHF
TRBV4-1	TRBJ1-1	-	-	TGCGCCAGCAGCCAAGCACAGGGTGTGGCTTTCTTT	CASSQAQGVAFF
TRBV6-5	TRBJ2-7	-	-	TGTGCCAGCAGCTATTCCCCCGTCTACGAGCAGTACTTC	CASSYSPVYEQYF
TRBV12-3/TRBV12-4	TRBJ1-4	-	-	TGTGCCAGCAGTTTACAGCTAGGTGAAAAACTGTTTTTT	CASSLQLGEKLFF
TRBV19	TRBJ2-1	-	-	TGTGCCAGTAGCCCTAGGGGCTATGAGCAGTTCTTC	CASSPRGYEQFF
TRBV19	TRBJ1-1	-	-	TGTGCCAGTAGTATAAGCCAGAACACTGAAGCTTTCTTT	CASSISQNTEAFF
TRBV19	TRBJ1-2	-	-	TGTGCCAGTAGTGCAGGGGCCTCGGATGGCTACACCTTC	CASSAGASDGYTF
TRBV19	TRBJ2-3	-	TRBD2	TGTGCCAGTAATAAACTAGCGGGAGCGTTGGATACGCAGTATTTT	CASNKLAGALDTQYF
TRBV27	TRBJ1-2	-	-	TGTGCCAGCAGTCAAATACAGGGAGGGGGGGGTGGCTACACCTTC	CASSQIQGGGGGYTF
TRBV28	TRBJ2-1	once	TRBD1	TGTGCCAGCAGCCAACAGACAGGGGGCGGCTACAATGAGCAGTTCTTC	CASSQQTGGGYNEQFF
TRBV9	TRBJ2-7	-	-	TGTGCCAGCAGCCTATTGGGGAGTTCGGACTACGAGCAGTACTTC	CASSLLGSSDYEQYF
TRBV2	TRBJ1-2	-	-	TGTGCCAGCAGTGAACGGGGGGCTCGTAGGTATGGCTACACCTTC	CASSERGARRYGYTF
TRBV24-1	TRBJ1-5	-	-	TGTGCCACCAGTGAGCAGGGGCCTAATCAGCCCCAGCATTTT	CATSEQGPNQPQHF
TRBV19	TRBJ2-5	-	TRBD2	TGTGCCAGTAGGCGGGGGGGGAGCGGGAGAGGTGAGACCCAGTACTTC	CASRRGGSGRGETQYF
TRBV3-1/TRBV3-2	TRBJ2-1	few	-	TGTGCCAGCACCTTTAAGGGAGACAATGAGCAGTTCTTC	CASTFKGDNEQFF
TRBV19	TRBJ1-1	-	-	TGTGCCAGCAGTATGGGCAACACTGAAGCTTTCTTT	CASSMGNTEAFF
TRBV5-4	TRBJ2-5	-	TRBD2	TGTGCCAGGACCTGTTGCGGGAGGGCCAATGAGACCCAGTACTTC	CARTCCGRANETQYF
TRBV4-1	TRBJ1-2	-	-	TGCGCCAGCAGCCAAGGGCGGCCAACTAACTATGGCTACACCTTC	CASSQGRPTNYGYTF
TRBV29-1	TRBJ2-7	-	TRBD2	TGCAGCGTGAGACTAGCGGGAGCTGTCGAGCAGTACTTC	CSVRLAGAVEQYF
TRBV19	TRBJ2-4	-	TRBD2	TGTGCCAGTAGTATAACGGGAGGGAGGGACATTCAGTACTTC	CASSITGGRDIQYF
TRBV14	TRBJ2-2	-	-	TGTGCCAGCAGCCAAGATCTTGTACCACTCACCGGGGAGCTGTTTTTT	CASSQDLVPLTGELFF
TRBV18	TRBJ1-5	-	TRBD1	TGTGCCAGCTCACCAGCGACAGGGACGAATCAGCCCCAGCATTTT	CASSPATGTNQPQHF
TRBV5-6	TRBJ2-2	few	-	TGTGCCAGCAGCTTTGCAGCGAACACCGGGGAGCTGTTTTTT	CASSFAANTGELFF
TRBV27	TRBJ1-6	-	-	TGTGCCAGCAGTTATGATACAGGGTTTAATTCACCCCTCCACTTT	CASSYDTGFNSPLHF
TRBV30	TRBJ1-2	-	-	TGTGGCTTGCGGGGTTTTGACTATGGCTACACCTTC	CGLRGFDYGYTF
TRBV6-5	TRBJ2-3	once	-	TGTGCCAGCAGTCGGGACACACCACGCACAGATACGCAGTATTTT	CASSRDTPRTDTQYF
TRBV12-5	TRBJ2-5	once	TRBD2	TGTGCTAGTGGCTCTACTAGCGGGAGGTATGAGACCCAGTACTTC	CASGSTSGRYETQYF
TRBV28	TRBJ1-5	-	-	TGTGCCAGCAGTCTAACGAATCAGCCCCAGCATTTT	CASSLTNQPQHF
TRBV6-5	TRBJ1-2	-	-	TGTGCCAGCAGTTACTCGCTTGGCAGGGACTATGGCTACACCTTC	CASSYSLGRDYGYTF
TRBV3-1/TRBV3-2	TRBJ2-3	-	-	TGTGCCAGCAGCCAATATCTAGATACGCAGTATTTT	CASSQYLDTQYF
TRBV27	TRBJ2-7	once	TRBD1	TGTGCCAGCAGTCCAGCCGGGACAGGGTCCGAGCAGTACTTC	CASSPAGTGSEQYF
TRBV19	TRBJ1-2	-	-	TGTGCCAGTAGTATGGTCCCAGGCGTTCCCTATGGCTACACCTTC	CASSMVPGVPYGYTF
TRBV25-1	TRBJ2-1	-	-	TGTGCCTGCAGTCAGGAGGCGGGTGAGCAGTTCTTC	CACSQEAGEQFF
TRBV5-1	TRBJ2-1	-	-	TGCGCCAGCAGCTTGGCCGGACAGAAAGGCAATGAGCAGTTCTTC	CASSLAGQKGNEQFF
TRBV12-3/TRBV12-4	TRBJ2-2	-	-	TGTGCCAGCAGTTTTACGAACACCGGGGAGCTGTTTTTT	CASSFTNTGELFF
TRBV9	TRBJ1-5	-	-	TGTGCCAGCAGCCTTTGGGGCAGGGGACAGCCCCAGCATTTT	CASSLWGRGQPQHF
TRBV10-3	TRBJ1-1	-	-	TGTGCCATCAGACGGACTGAGGACACTGAAGCTTTCTTT	CAIRRTEDTEAFF
TRBV18	TRBJ2-7	-	TRBD2	TGTGCCAGCTCACCACTATCCGGGACTAGCGGCTACGAGCAGTACTTC	CASSPLSGTSGYEQYF
TRBV6-5	TRBJ2-7	-	-	TGTGCCAGCAGTTATAGAGGGGAGCAGTACTTC	CASSYRGEQYF
TRBV7-9	TRBJ1-2	once	TRBD1	TGTGCCAGCACCCTATCAATTTCCCAGGGGGCCGCAAACTATGGCTACACCTTC	CASTLSISQGAANYGYTF
TRBV7-9	TRBJ1-1	large	TRBD1	TGTGCCAGCAGCCGGACAGGGGGCAATGAAGCTTTCTTT	CASSRTGGNEAFF
TRBV27	TRBJ1-5	-	TRBD1	TGTGCCAGCAGTCTCGGACAGGGGGGACAGCCCCAGCATTTT	CASSLGQGGQPQHF
TRBV7-3	TRBJ2-5	-	TRBD2	TGTGCCAGCAGCTCATCAGCGGGAGTGGAGACCCAGTACTTC	CASSSSAGVETQYF
TRBV6-4	TRBJ1-6	-	-	TGTGCCAGCAGTTATCAGGGAAACTATAATTCACCCCTCCACTTT	CASSYQGNYNSPLHF
TRBV28	TRBJ2-7	once	TRBD2	TGTGCCAGCAGTTTAGGGACTAGCGGGTACGAGCAGTACTTC	CASSLGTSGYEQYF
TRBV14	TRBJ2-4	-	-	TGTGCCAGCAGCCAAACCGACTACCATCTTCAGTACTTC	CASSQTDYHLQYF
TRBV5-1	TRBJ2-7	-	TRBD1	TGCGCCAGCAGCTTGCACCCGGGACAGAGCTACGAGCAGTACTTC	CASSLHPGQSYEQYF
TRBV6-5	TRBJ1-6	-	-	TGTGCCAGCGAGATTATGAATAATTCACCCCTCCACTTT	CASEIMNNSPLHF
TRBV2	TRBJ2-3	-	TRBD2	TGTGCCAGCAGTGAGCTAGCGGGAGGCCCGGGGGAGTATTTT	CASSELAGGPGEYF
TRBV7-2	TRBJ2-7	-	-	TGTGCCAGCAGCTTATCTCCAGGCTACGAGCAGTACTTC	CASSLSPGYEQYF